This is a list of T cell receptor beta chains from one sample in a study of T cell repertoires in cytomegalovirus infection. In TCRdb, the reads were re-called with MiXCR into one record per CDR3 protein. Here the sample spans nearly 700,000 distinct CDR3 sequences, about 33% being singletons. No antigen has been identified for these receptors. The specimen was cultured PBMCs, collected from culture after CMV antigen stimulation. The source is a human donor in good health (CMV status not recorded). Some clones in this sample may be carry-over from other donors' samples. Each CDR3 is given with its conserved first and last residue. Each record gives: CDR3 length, clone size, V gene, D gene, J gene, CDR3 DNA, CDR3 protein. D genes are given only for firm matches. Rows may omit the clone size; those that give it use once, few, many or a size class.

>14|few|TRBV6-1|-|TRBJ2-2
TGTGCCAGCAGTGTTGTGAGCGGCACCGGGGAGCTGTTTTTT
CASSVVSGTGELFF
>14|-|TRBV5-1|TRBD2|TRBJ2-4
TGCGCCAGCAGCTTAATAGCGGGGGTAAACATTCAGTACTTC
CASSLIAGVNIQYF
>11|many|TRBV6-5|-|TRBJ2-7
TGTGCCAGCAGTTACTCGGGGGAGCAGTACTTC
CASSYSGEQYF
>14|few|TRBV7-6|TRBD2|TRBJ2-5
TGTGCCAGCACCCCGCGCGGGGGGTTCGGGACCCAGTACTTC
CASTPRGGFGTQYF
>15|few|TRBV7-6|TRBD1|TRBJ2-7
TGTGCCAGCAGCAGAAGGACAGGAGGCTCCTACGAGCAGTACTTC
CASSRRTGGSYEQYF
>14|few|TRBV7-2|-|TRBJ2-7
TGTGCCAGCAGCTCTTGGTCCGGGGTGGACGAGCAGTACTTC
CASSSWSGVDEQYF
>16|-|TRBV23-1|TRBD2|TRBJ2-1
TGCGCCAGCAGTCTAATCGGACTAGCCTTACACAATGAGCAGTTCTTC
CASSLIGLALHNEQFF
>15|few|TRBV6-1|-|TRBJ1-6
TGTGCCAGCAGTGAAGCGGGGAGGGGATTTTCACCCCTCCACTTT
CASSEAGRGFSPLHF
>13|few|TRBV6-5|TRBD2|TRBJ2-7
TGTGCCAGCAGTTACCCGGCGGGGGGGAGGCAGTACTTC
CASSYPAGGRQYF
>19|many|TRBV7-8|-|TRBJ1-1
TGTGCCAGCAGCACAGGGACACTGGGGTTCCAAAGGCGGGACACTGAAGCTTTCTTT
CASSTGTLGFQRRDTEAFF
>13|-|TRBV6-6|TRBD1|TRBJ2-1
TGTGCCAGCAACCTACAGGGGTGGCATGAGCAGTTCTTC
CASNLQGWHEQFF
>16|few|TRBV4-1|-|TRBJ1-2
TGCGCCAGCAGCCAAGGCCGGGGACGGAAGAACTATGGCTACACCTTC
CASSQGRGRKNYGYTF
>13|few|TRBV10-3|-|TRBJ2-7
TGTGCCATCAGTGAGTCGGCGGTGTACGAGCAGTACTTC
CAISESAVYEQYF
>15|few|TRBV11-2|-|TRBJ1-6
TGTGCCAGCAGCTTCTCTTCGGGCTATAATTCACCCCTCCACTTT
CASSFSSGYNSPLHF
>17|many|TRBV7-8|-|TRBJ2-3
TGTGCCAGCAGCCTCACTACTCCGGTACGGGGGAGGAATACGCAGTATTTT
CASSLTTPVRGRNTQYF
>14|once|TRBV20-1|-|TRBJ2-5
TGCAGTGCTGGAGGACTGGCTAGGGAGAAGACCCAGTACTTC
CSAGGLAREKTQYF
>14|-|TRBV19|-|TRBJ2-1
TGTGCCAGTAGTATAGGTCTCGCCCACAATGAGCAGTTCTTC
CASSIGLAHNEQFF
>15|-|TRBV29-1|-|TRBJ2-1
TGCAGCGTTGAATTCGTGGGAGCCTCCTACAATGAGCAGTTCTTC
CSVEFVGASYNEQFF
>13|-|TRBV10-3|-|TRBJ1-2
TGTGCCATCAGTATGGACTACGAGATGGGCTACACCTTC
CAISMDYEMGYTF
>17|-|TRBV4-1|TRBD2|TRBJ2-7
TGCGCCAGCAGCCAAGATCCCCACGTAGCGGGGATGGCCGAGCAGTACTTC
CASSQDPHVAGMAEQYF
>12|-|TRBV6-2/TRBV6-3|-|TRBJ2-3
TGTGCCAGCAGTTACTCTCCTAGGACGCAGTATTTT
CASSYSPRTQYF
>16|once|TRBV10-3|-|TRBJ1-2
TGTGCCATCAGTGACCCGACTCAAGGAAGGAACTATGGCTACACCTTC
CAISDPTQGRNYGYTF